A single TCR beta chain is shown here with its context. Its specificity is not known. This record comes from a study of molecular identifiers for immune sequencing clone quantification. TCRdb re-derived calls from the PCR reads in MiXCR, one entry per CDR3 protein. The data contain 400,000 to 600,000 distinct CDR3 sequences, roughly 24% of them seen just once; the ten biggest clones take up around 0.76%. CDR3 length equals 16 residues. V lost 0 bases to trimming and J lost 2 bases, with 14 bases between them. CDR1 LGHNA and CDR2 YSLEER come from the germline V gene. Study outcomes and limitations: With a barcode shared among identical TCR molecules, highly expanded clone sizes could be underestimated. Reportedly, one cell's Jurkat TCR RNA was detected within 1,100,000 naive CD8 cells. Clones of above 20 RNA copies carried over 99% of effector molecules; in naive cells they carried under 1%.

The chain carries TRBV4-3 and TRBJ2-7, with D perhaps TRBD2 (6 bases). Specimen: naive CD8+ T cells from blood, with Jurkat cell RNA spiked in. Subset meaning: FACS-sorted CD8+CD4-CCR7+CD45RA+ naive T cells. The TCR sequence derives from a human donor in good health. Some libraries in this study had Jurkat cell RNA spiked in. CDR3 DNA sequence: TGCGCCAGCAGCCAAGACCTAGCGCAGACGACCTACGAGCAGTACTTC. It codes for CASSQDLAQTTYEQYF.